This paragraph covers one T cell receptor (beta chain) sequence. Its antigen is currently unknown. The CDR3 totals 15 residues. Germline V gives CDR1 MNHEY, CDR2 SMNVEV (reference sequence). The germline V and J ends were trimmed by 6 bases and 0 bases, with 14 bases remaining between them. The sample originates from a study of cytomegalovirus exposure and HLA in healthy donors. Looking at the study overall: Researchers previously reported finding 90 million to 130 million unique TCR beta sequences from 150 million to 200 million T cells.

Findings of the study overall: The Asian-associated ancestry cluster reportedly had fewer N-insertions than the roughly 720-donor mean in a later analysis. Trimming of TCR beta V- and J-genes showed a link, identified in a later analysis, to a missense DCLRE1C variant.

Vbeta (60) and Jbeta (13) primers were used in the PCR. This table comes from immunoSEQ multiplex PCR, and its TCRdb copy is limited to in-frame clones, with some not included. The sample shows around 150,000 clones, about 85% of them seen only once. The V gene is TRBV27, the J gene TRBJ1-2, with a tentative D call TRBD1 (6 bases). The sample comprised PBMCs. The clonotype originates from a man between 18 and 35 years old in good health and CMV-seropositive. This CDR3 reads CASSHYRDPNYGYTF. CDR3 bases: TGTGCCAGCAGCCATTACAGGGATCCTAACTATGGCTACACCTTC.